The next 2 T cell receptor beta chains were all read from a single sample in a study of response to subunit inactivated influenza vaccine. TCRdb ran MiXCR on the RT-PCR reads and lists one entry per CDR3 protein. The table has around 490,000 distinct CDR3 sequences, less than 8% seen once. The sample was PBMCs from blood, taken about 24 months after vaccination. The source is a man between 50 and 75 years old who received an inactivated influenza vaccine.

This chain connects TRBV30 to TRBJ1-5; TRBD1 matches at 7 bases. J gave up 2 bases and V 5 bases, and 9 bases lay outside the gene matches. The CDR3 has 15 residues. Germline CDR1 is GTSNPN and CDR2 is SVGIG (reference sequence). The CDR3 DNA sequence: TGTGCCTGGCGGGCGAGGGGGCGAGGCAATCAGCCCCAGCATTTT. Translated: CAWRARGRGNQPQHF.

This clonotype was recorded many times. The V gene is TRBV29-1, the J gene TRBJ2-5; D unclear. V was clipped by 6 bases and J by 0 bases, with 11 bases between them. The CDR3 loop spans 13 amino acids. Germline V gene sequence: CDR1 SQVTM, CDR2 ANQGSEA. The CDR3 loop is CSVGKLYQETQYF. CDR3 in DNA: TGCAGCGTGGGGAAGTTATACCAAGAGACCCAGTACTTC.